The following is a TCR beta chain sequence with its context. Germline lookup yields CDR1 KGHDR and CDR2 SFDVKD. The CDR3 has 15 amino acids. With 9 bases clipped from V and 7 bases from J, the junction kept 11 bases outside the gene matches. Time point denoted: patch test 2, 6 weeks after DPC sensitization. Treatment indicated: therapeutic diphenylcyclopropenone sensitization with weekly scalp DPC. The data stem from a study of human T cells and chemical hapten exposure. Each CDR3 protein gets one entry after TCRdb re-called the RACE reads with MiXCR. Here the sample spans 85,000 to 95,000 distinct CDR3 sequences, 11% being singletons.

This chain links TRBV24-1 with TRBJ2-1; 10 nucleotides match TRBD1. The receptor comes from a man aged 40-49 years with alopecia areata. Some clones in this sample may be carry-over from other donors' samples. Sequenced material: whole blood, taken in connection with sensitization to the hapten diphenylcyclopropenone (DPC). This CDR3 is CATQFGDRGPNEQFF. As DNA, the CDR3 is TGTGCCACCCAATTCGGGGACAGGGGTCCAAATGAGCAGTTCTTC.